The next 2 T cell receptor beta chains were all read from a single sample in a study of blood T cell repertoires in COVID-19. The data were produced by immunoSEQ multiplex PCR, yet TCRdb's version contains in-frame clones alone and is incomplete. This sample has roughly 120,000 clones, with around 85% found just once. The sample comprised peripheral blood. All receptors come from a human donor in a cohort sampled during active COVID-19.

The chain employs TRBV9 and TRBJ1-1; D might be TRBD1 (6 bases). CDR1 is SGDLS and CDR2 is YYNGEE in the germline V gene. V was shortened by 0 bases and J by 5 bases, with 11 bases between the two germline ends. This CDR3 region has 14 residues. The CDR3 is CASSVGTGRTEAFF. The CDR3 region has the DNA TGTGCCAGCAGCGTAGGTACAGGGCGAACTGAAGCTTTCTTT.

CDR3 sequence reads: CASSQDGGQGSPLHF. The CDR3 region has the DNA TGCGCCAGCAGCCAAGATGGGGGACAGGGATCACCCCTCCACTTT. The chain has TRBV4-3 and TRBJ1-6; 9 nucleotides agree with TRBD1. Germline CDR1 is LGHNA and CDR2 is YSLEER. V lost 0 bases, J lost 10 bases, and 4 bases stayed unmatched. The CDR3 totals 15 residues.